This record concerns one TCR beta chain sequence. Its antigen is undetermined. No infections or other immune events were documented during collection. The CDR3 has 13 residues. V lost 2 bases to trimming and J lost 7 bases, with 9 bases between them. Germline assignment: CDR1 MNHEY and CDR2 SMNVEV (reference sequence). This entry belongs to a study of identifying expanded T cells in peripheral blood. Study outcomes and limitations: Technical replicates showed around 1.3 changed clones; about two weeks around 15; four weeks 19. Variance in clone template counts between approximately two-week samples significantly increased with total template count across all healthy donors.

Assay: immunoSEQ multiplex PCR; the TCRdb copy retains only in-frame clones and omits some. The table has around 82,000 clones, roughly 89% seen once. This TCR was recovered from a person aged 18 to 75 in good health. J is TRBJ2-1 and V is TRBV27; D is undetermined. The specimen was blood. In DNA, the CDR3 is TGTGCCAGCAGTTTAGCCGGTCGGAATGAGCAGTTCTTC. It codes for CASSLAGRNEQFF.